This TCR beta chain derives from a study of tumor and adjacent non-tumor tissue in lung cancer. General study points: Tumor repertoires had a smaller top 100 clone share than normal lung. Compared with tumor, normal lung showed significantly lower TCR diversity.

RNA was extracted from bulk tissue without any cell sorting. Newly diagnosed lung cancer patients had thoracic surgery in China, August–late 2014, without prior chemotherapy. Concerning this clonotype itself: Its antigen is not known. The junction and the germline gene differ at one end; a read error may be behind it.

The library came from three nested PCR rounds adapted from ARM-PCR protocols. TCRdb called the multiplex PCR reads again in MiXCR, with one record for every CDR3 protein. Of around 210,000 distinct CDR3 sequences in the sample, about 71% were seen once. The receptor was isolated from a man in his sixties with non-small cell lung cancer. Input material: lung tumor tissue.

CDR3 amino acids: CASSYHNVQFF. CDR3 coding DNA: TGTGCCAGCAGTTACCATAATGTGCAGTTCTTC. V usage is TRBV6-6 and J usage is TRBJ2-1; D unclear. Germline values: CDR1 MNHNY, CDR2 SVGAGI (reference sequence). The CDR3 loop spans 11 amino acids.